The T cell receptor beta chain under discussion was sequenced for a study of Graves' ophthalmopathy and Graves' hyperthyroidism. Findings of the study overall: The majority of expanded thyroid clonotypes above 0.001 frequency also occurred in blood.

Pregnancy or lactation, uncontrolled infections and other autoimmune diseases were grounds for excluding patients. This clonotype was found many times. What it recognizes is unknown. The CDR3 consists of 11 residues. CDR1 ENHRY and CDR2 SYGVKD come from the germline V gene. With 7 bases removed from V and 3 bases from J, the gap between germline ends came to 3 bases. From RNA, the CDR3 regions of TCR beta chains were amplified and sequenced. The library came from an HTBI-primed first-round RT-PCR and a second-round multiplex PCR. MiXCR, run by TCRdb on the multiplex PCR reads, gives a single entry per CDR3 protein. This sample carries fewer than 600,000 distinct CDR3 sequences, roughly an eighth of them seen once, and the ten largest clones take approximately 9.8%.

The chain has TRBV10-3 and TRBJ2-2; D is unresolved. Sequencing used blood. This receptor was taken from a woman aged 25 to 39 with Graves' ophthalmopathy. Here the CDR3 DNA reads TGTGCCATCATGGACACCGGGGAGCTGTTTTTT. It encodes CAIMDTGELFF.